These 5 T cell receptor beta chains were sequenced from one sample in a study of T cell repertoires in cytomegalovirus infection. No cognate antigen is known for these TCRs. TCRdb re-analysed the reads in MiXCR, keeping a single row per CDR3 protein. Among a few hundred thousand distinct CDR3 sequences listed, just under 30% were seen once. Source: cultured PBMCs, taken from culture after CMV antigen stimulation. The receptors originated from a human donor in good health (CMV status not recorded). Some clones in this sample may be carry-over from other donors' samples.

This clonotype has a handful of counts. This chain joins TRBV10-3 and TRBJ1-1, with TRBD1 as a possible D gene (5 bases). Germline V gives CDR1 ENHRY, CDR2 SYGVKD. V lost 6 bases and J lost 1, with 12 bases in between. There are 14 residues in the CDR3. The CDR3 nucleotides read TGTGCCATCAGGGGGGACGGACGGAACACTGAAGCTTTCTTT. It codes for CAIRGDGRNTEAFF.

This clonotype was recorded a few times. The chain uses TRBV11-3 and TRBJ2-1; TRBD2 might be the D (5 bases). Germline values: CDR1 SGHNT, CDR2 YENEEA. The CDR3 covers 16 residues. The V end lost 1 base, the J end lost 6 bases, and 16 bases lay between the germline ends. In DNA, the CDR3 is TGTGCCAGCAGCTTAGGCGAGTTGAGCCGGGGCAATGAGCAGTTCTTC. This encodes CASSLGELSRGNEQFF. Combining the CDR3 with reference TRBV11-3 and TRBJ2-1 gives the whole variable domain EAGVVQSPRYKIIEKKQPVAFWCNPISGHNTLYWYLQNLGQGPELLIRYENEEAVDDSQLPKDRFSAERLKGVDSTLKIQPAELGDSAVYLCASSLGELSRGNEQFFGPGTRLTVL.

This clonotype was detected a few times. The chain employs TRBV7-3 and TRBJ2-2; D remains unclear. This CDR3 spans 16 amino acids. Germline V gene sequence: CDR1 SGHTA, CDR2 FQGTGA. Trimming removed 2 bases at V and 3 bases at J, with 13 bases between. CDR3 nucleotides: TGTGCCAGCAGCTTACGAGCACCACCGGACACCGGGGAGCTGTTTTTT. Translated: CASSLRAPPDTGELFF.

This chain uses TRBV6-6 with TRBJ1-1, with no clear D. Trimming took off 7 bases at V and 0 bases at J, with 9 bases between the two ends. The length of the CDR3 is 13 residues. In germline, CDR1 is MNHNY, CDR2 SVGAGI (reference sequence). The CDR3 loop reads CASTISMNTEAFF. The DNA of the CDR3 is TGTGCCAGCACTATCTCGATGAACACTGAAGCTTTCTTT.

This clonotype was recorded once. The gene calls are TRBV12-3 or TRBV12-4 and TRBJ1-3; 8 positions agree with TRBD1. The J segment lost 6 bases and the V segment lost 1 base, leaving 5 bases of the junction unmatched. This CDR3 has 15 amino acids. The CDR3 sequence is CASSLVAGGENTIYF. CDR3 bases: TGTGCCAGCAGTTTAGTCGCAGGGGGCGAAAACACCATATATTTT.